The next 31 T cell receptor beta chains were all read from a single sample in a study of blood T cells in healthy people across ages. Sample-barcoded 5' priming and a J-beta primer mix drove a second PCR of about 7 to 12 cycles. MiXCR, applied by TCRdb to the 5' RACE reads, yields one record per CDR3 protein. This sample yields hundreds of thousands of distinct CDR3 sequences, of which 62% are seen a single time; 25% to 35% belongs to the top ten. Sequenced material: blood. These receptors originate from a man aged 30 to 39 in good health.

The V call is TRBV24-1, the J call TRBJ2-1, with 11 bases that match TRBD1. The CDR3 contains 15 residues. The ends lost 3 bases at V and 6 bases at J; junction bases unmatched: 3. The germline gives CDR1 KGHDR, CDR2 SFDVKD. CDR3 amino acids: CATSDPGTGGNEQFF. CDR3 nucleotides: TGTGCCACCAGTGATCCCGGGACAGGGGGCAATGAGCAGTTCTTC.

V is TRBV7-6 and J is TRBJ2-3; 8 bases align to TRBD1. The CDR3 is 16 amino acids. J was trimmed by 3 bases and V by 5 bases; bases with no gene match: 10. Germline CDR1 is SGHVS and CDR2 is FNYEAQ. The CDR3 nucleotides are TGTGCCAGCAGCCCCCTCGACAGGGGTATAACAGATACGCAGTATTTT. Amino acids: CASSPLDRGITDTQYF.

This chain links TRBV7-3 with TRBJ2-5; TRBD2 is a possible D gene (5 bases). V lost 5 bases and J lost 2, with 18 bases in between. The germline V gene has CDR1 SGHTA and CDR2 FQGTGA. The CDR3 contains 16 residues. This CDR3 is CASSEGPPGVQETQYF. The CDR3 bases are TGTGCCAGCAGCGAAGGGCCCCCCGGGGTTCAAGAGACCCAGTACTTC. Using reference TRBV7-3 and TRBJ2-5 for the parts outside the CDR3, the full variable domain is GAGVSQTPSNKVTEKGKYVELRCDPISGHTALYWYRQSLGQGPEFLIYFQGTGAADDSGLPNDRFFAVRPEGSVSTLKIQRTERGDSAVYLCASSEGPPGVQETQYFGPGTRLLVL.

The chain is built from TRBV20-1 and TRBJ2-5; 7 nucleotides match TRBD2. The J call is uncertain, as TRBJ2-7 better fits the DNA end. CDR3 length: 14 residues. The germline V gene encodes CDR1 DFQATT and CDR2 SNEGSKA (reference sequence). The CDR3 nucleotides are TGCAGTGCAAACCTCGGGACTATTGACTACGAGCAGTACTTC. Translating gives CSANLGTIDYEQYF.

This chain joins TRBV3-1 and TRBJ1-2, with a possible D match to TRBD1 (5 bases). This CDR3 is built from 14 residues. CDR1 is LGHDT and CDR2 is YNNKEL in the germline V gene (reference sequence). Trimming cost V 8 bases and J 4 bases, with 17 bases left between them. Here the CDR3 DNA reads TGTGCCAGCTCCTACCCCCAGGGCGGCTATGGCTACACCTTC. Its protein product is CASSYPQGGYGYTF.

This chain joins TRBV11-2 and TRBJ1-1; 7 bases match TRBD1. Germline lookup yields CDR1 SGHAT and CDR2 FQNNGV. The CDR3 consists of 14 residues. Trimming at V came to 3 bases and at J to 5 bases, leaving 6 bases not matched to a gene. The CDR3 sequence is CASSFGRGLTEAFF. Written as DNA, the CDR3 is TGTGCCAGCAGCTTTGGGAGGGGGCTTACTGAAGCTTTCTTT.

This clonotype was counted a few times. The CDR3 loop reads CATASGNEKLFF. For the CDR3, the DNA is TGTGCCACCGCCAGCGGGAATGAAAAACTGTTTTTT. This chain uses TRBV30 with TRBJ1-4; D gene unclear. In germline, CDR1 is GTSNPN, CDR2 SVGIG (reference sequence). V was pared by 8 bases and J by 5 bases, with 12 bases between. The CDR3 contains 12 residues.

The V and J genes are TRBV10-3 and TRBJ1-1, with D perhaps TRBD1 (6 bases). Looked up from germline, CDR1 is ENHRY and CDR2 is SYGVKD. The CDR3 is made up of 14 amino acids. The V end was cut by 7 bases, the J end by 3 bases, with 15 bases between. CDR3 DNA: TGTGCCATCACCACTAACAGGGAGGACACTGAAGCTTTCTTT. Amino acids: CAITTNREDTEAFF.

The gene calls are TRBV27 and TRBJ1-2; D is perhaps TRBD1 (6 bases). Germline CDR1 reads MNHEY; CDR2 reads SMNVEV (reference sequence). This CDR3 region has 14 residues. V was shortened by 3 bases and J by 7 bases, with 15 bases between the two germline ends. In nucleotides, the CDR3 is TGTGCCAGCAGTTTCCAAGGAGGGGGAACTGGCTACACCTTC. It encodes CASSFQGGGTGYTF.

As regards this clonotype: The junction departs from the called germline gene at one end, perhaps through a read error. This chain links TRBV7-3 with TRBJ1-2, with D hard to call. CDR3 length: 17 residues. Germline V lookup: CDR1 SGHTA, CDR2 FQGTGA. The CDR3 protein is CVSGLNGLPGNSYGYTF. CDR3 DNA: TGTGTCAGCGGCTTAAATGGGTTGCCGGGGAATAGCTATGGCTACACCTTC.

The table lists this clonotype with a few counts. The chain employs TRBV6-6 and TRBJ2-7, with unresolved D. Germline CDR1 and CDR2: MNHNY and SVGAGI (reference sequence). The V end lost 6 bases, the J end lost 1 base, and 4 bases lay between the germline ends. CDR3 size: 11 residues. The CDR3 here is CASRQSYEQYF. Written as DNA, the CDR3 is TGTGCCAGCAGGCAGTCCTACGAGCAGTACTTC.

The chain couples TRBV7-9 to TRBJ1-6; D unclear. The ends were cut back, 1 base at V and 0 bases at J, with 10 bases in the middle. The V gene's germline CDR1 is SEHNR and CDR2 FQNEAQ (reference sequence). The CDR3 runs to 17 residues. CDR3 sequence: CASSLDSGSSYNSPLHF. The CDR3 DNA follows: TGTGCCAGCAGCTTAGATAGCGGGAGCTCCTATAATTCACCCCTCCACTTT.

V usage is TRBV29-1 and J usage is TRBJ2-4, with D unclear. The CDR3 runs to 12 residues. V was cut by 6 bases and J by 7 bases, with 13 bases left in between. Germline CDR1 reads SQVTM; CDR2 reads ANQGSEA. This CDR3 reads CSVGRTENIQYF. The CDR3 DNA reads TGCAGCGTAGGACGGACGGAGAACATTCAGTACTTC.

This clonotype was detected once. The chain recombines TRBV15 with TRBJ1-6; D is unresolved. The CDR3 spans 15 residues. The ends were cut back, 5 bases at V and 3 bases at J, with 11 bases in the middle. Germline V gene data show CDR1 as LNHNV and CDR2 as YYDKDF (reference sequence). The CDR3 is CATSYGRVYNSPLHF. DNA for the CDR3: TGTGCCACCAGCTACGGGAGGGTCTATAATTCACCCCTCCACTTT. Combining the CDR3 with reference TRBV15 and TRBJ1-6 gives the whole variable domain DAMVIQNPRYQVTQFGKPVTLSCSQTLNHNVMYWYQQKSSQAPKLLFHYYDKDFNNEADTPDNFQSRRPNTSFCFLDIRSPGLGDTAMYLCATSYGRVYNSPLHFGNGTRLTVT.

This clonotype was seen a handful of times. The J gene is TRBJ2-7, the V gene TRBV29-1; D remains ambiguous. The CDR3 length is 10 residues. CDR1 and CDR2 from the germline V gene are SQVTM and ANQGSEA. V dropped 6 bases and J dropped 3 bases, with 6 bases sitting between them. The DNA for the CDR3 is TGCAGCGTAGCTCACTACGAGCAGTACTTC. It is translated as CSVAHYEQYF.

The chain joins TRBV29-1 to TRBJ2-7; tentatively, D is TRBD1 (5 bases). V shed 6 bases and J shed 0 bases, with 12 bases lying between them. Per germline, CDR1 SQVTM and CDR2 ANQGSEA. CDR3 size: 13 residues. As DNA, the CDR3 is TGCAGCGTGGAATTGGACATCTCCTACGAGCAGTACTTC. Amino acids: CSVELDISYEQYF.

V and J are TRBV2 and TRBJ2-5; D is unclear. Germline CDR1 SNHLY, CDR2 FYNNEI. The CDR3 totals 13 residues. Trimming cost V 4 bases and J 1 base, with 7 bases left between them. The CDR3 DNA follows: TGTGCCAGCAGTGGAGTAGCCCAAGAGACCCAGTACTTC. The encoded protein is CASSGVAQETQYF. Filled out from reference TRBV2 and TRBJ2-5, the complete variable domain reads EPEVTQTPSHQVTQMGQEVILRCVPISNHLYFYWYRQILGQKVEFLVSFYNNEISEKSEIFDDQFSVERPDGSNFTLKIRSTKLEDSAMYFCASSGVAQETQYFGPGTRLLVL.

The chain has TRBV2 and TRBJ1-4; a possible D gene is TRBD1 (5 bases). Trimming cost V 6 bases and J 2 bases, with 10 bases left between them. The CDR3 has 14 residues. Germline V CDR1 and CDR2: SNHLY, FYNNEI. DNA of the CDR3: TGTGCCAGCAGCGGGGGTTCGACTAATGAAAAACTGTTTTTT. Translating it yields CASSGGSTNEKLFF.

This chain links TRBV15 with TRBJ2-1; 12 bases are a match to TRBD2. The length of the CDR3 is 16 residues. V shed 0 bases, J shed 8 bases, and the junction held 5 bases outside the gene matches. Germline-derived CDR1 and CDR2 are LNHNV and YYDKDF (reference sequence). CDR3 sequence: CATSRDLAGGRYEQFF. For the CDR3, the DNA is TGTGCCACCAGCAGAGACCTAGCGGGGGGGCGATATGAGCAGTTCTTC.

The CDR3 bases are TGTGCCAGCAGTTACTACAGGGGGCCAGAAGAGACCCAGTACTTC. Encoded protein: CASSYYRGPEETQYF. The J gene is TRBJ2-5, the V gene TRBV6-6, with TRBD1 identical over 9 bases. After removal of 1 base from V and 3 bases from J, the junction contained 3 bases not matched to a gene. Per germline, CDR1 MNHNY and CDR2 SVGAGI (reference sequence). The CDR3 contains 15 residues.

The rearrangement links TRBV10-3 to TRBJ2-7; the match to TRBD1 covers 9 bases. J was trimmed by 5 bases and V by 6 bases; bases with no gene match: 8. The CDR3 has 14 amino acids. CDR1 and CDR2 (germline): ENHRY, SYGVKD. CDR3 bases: TGTGCCATCAGGGCGGGACAGGGCGGTAACGAGCAGTACTTC. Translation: CAIRAGQGGNEQYF.

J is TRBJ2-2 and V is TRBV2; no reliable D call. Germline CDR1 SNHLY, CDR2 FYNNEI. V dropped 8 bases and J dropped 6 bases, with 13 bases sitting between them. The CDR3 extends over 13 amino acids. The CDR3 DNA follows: TGTGCCAGCCGGAAACTTAGGTCCGGGGAGCTGTTTTTT. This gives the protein CASRKLRSGELFF.

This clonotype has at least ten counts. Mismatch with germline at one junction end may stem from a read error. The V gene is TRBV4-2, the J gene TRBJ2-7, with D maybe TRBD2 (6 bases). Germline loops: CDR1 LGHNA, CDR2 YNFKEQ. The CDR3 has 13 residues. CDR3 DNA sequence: TGCGCCAGCAGCCCCCGGGGGAGCTACGAGCAGTACTTC. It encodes CASSPRGSYEQYF.

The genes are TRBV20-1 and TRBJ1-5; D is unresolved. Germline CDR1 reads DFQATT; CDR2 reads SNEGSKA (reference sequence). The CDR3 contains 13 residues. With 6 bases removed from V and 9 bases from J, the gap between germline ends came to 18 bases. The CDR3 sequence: CSAGGSFLGPQHF. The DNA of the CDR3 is TGCAGTGCCGGAGGGTCCTTTTTAGGGCCCCAGCATTTT.

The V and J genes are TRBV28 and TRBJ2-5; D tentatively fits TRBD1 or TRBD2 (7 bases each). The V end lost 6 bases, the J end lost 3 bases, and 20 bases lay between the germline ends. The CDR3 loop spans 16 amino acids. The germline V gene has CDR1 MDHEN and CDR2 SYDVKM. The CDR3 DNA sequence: TGTGCCAGCAGCCGGTGGGGAGGGACAGTTAAAGAGACCCAGTACTTC. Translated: CASSRWGGTVKETQYF.

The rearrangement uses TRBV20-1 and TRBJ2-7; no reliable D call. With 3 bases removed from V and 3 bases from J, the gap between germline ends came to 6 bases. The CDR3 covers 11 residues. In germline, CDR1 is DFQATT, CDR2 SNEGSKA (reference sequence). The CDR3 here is CSARNRYEQYF. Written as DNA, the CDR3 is TGCAGTGCTAGGAACCGCTACGAGCAGTACTTC.

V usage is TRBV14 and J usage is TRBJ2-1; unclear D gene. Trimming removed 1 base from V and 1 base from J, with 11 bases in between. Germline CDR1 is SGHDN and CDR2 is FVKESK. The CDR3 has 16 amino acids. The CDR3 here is CASSQALGFSYNEQFF. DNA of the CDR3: TGTGCCAGCAGCCAAGCCCTAGGGTTTTCCTACAATGAGCAGTTCTTC. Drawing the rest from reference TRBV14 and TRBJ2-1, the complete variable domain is EAGVTQFPSHSVIEKGQTVTLRCDPISGHDNLYWYRRVMGKEIKFLLHFVKESKQDESGMPNNRFLAERTGGTYSTLKVQPAELEDSGVYFCASSQALGFSYNEQFFGPGTRLTVL.

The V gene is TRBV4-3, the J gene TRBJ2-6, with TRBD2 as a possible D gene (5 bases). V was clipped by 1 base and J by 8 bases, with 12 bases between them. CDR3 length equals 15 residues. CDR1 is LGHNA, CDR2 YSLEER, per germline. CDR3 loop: CASSQAFTGTNVLTF. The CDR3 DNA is TGCGCCAGCAGCCAAGCGTTCACCGGGACCAACGTCCTGACTTTC.

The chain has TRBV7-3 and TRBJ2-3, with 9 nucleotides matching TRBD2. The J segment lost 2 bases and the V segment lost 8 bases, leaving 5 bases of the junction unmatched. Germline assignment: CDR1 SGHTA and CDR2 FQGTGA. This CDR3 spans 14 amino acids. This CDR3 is CASGGGGATDTQYF. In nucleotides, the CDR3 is TGTGCCAGCGGAGGCGGGGGGGCCACAGATACGCAGTATTTT.

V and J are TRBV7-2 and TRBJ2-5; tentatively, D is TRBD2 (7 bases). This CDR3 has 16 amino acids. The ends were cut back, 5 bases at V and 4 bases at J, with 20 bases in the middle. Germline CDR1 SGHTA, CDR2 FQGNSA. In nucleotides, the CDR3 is TGTGCCAGCAGCACCCCACCCGGGGGGCGTCGAGAGACCCAGTACTTC. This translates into CASSTPPGGRRETQYF. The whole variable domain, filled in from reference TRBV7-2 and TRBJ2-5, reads GAGVSQSPSNKVTEKGKDVELRCDPISGHTALYWYRQSLGQGLEFLIYFQGNSAPDKSGLPSDRFSAERTGGSVSTLTIQRTQQEDSAVYLCASSTPPGGRRETQYFGPGTRLLVL.

The CDR3 loop reads CSARADREFGYTF. DNA of the CDR3: TGCAGTGCTAGGGCTGACAGGGAGTTTGGCTACACCTTC. The gene calls are TRBV20-1 and TRBJ1-2; 7 nucleotides align to TRBD1. CDR3 length: 13 amino acids. Unmatched junction bases numbered 8, after V lost 3 bases and J lost 7 bases. From germline, CDR1 is DFQATT and CDR2 SNEGSKA (reference sequence).